This is a list of T cell receptor beta chains from one sample in a study of T cells in Graves' hyperthyroidism and ophthalmopathy. TCRdb ran MiXCR on the multiplex PCR reads and lists one entry per CDR3 protein. Among some 250,000 distinct CDR3 sequences, 13% to 15% were seen once, and the ten largest hold more than 10%. Sequenced: blood. The receptors come from a woman in her forties with Graves' hyperthyroidism that later progressed to Graves' ophthalmopathy. Each CDR3 is given with its conserved first and last residue. D genes are given only for firm matches. Not all rows give a size; the values are once, few, many and, for expanded clones, a class.

CDR3 length	clone size	V gene	D gene	J gene	CDR3 protein
15	many	TRBV11-2	TRBD2	TRBJ2-7	CASSPSGSLSYEQYF
14	many	TRBV28	.	TRBJ1-1	CASSFVGGNTEAFF
14	few	TRBV2	.	TRBJ1-2	CASSEEGRTYGYTF
16	.	TRBV28	.	TRBJ1-2	CATTDLRGPMNYGYTF
15	many	TRBV6-1	.	TRBJ2-2	CASTRGHANTGELFF
18	many	TRBV28	TRBD2	TRBJ2-1	CASSFFRGAGGPNNEQFF
15	many	TRBV28	.	TRBJ1-1	CASSSTGRWITEAFF
12	.	TRBV2	.	TRBJ1-4	CASSAQRGLMFF
14	few	TRBV28	.	TRBJ2-1	CASSERRYANEQFF
12	few	TRBV19	.	TRBJ1-3	CASGSRGNTIYF
13	many	TRBV28	.	TRBJ2-6	CASSGSGANVLTF
18	.	TRBV5-6	TRBD1	TRBJ1-6	CASSFQTGTGTPNSPLHF
13	many	TRBV10-3	.	TRBJ1-6	CAIQGLVGSPLHF
16	many	TRBV14	TRBD2	TRBJ2-3	CASSQRPSGRADTQYF
14	few	TRBV27	.	TRBJ1-5	CASSSGRDKQPQHF
13	many	TRBV6-2/TRBV6-3	.	TRBJ1-1	CATRVGWVTEAFF